Sequencing of this TCR beta chain was carried out in a study of T-cell memory formation after mild COVID-19. Study-wide findings and caveats: Most CD4+ clones that shrank were in CM and EM, while CD8+ ones turned up in EMRA.

TCRdb passed the 5' RACE reads through MiXCR, listing each CDR3 protein once. This sample has roughly 480,000 distinct CDR3 sequences; about 23% occur once, and the top ten carry roughly an eighth. Germline V lookup: CDR1 DFQATT, CDR2 SNEGSKA (reference sequence). After removal of 4 bases from V and 4 bases from J, the junction contained 4 bases not matched to a gene. The CDR3 is 13 residues long. This clonotype appeared a few times. Its antigen is undetermined. The chain uses TRBV20-1 and TRBJ2-7; the match to TRBD1 covers 10 bases. The clonotype originates from an adult woman who had mild COVID-19 (a few samples of this study predate the infection). Cell type and time point are not known. The sample consisted of PBMCs or a T cell subset sorted from them (not recorded which). CDR3 sequence reads: CSANRDRGYEQYF. The CDR3 coding sequence is TGCAGTGCTAACCGGGACAGGGGTTACGAGCAGTACTTC.